The clone carrying this T cell receptor beta chain occurred once. The antigen remains unidentified. This sample is drawn from a study of CD8+ T cells in alopecia areata. Across the whole study: Treated patients' severity was scored by percentage of affected scalp area.

Overall study results and limits: For lesional scalp, especially alopecia totalis/universalis, clonality was higher than in normal scalp. Many expanded lesional clones persisted in scalp and blood during tofacitinib.

Extraction and reverse transcription of RNA yielded cDNA as the sequencing template. TCRdb's copy holds only in-frame clones and misses some; the assay was immunoSEQ multiplex PCR. The table has 150,000 to 200,000 clones, more than 45% seen once. Treatment reported: oral pan-JAK inhibitor, 5-10 mg twice daily. Isolation of CD4+ and CD8+ T cells from PBMCs was achieved by sorting. The length of the CDR3 is 15 residues. Germline CDR1 MNHEY, CDR2 SVGAGI. J lost 5 bases, V lost 5 bases, and 10 bases had no gene match. This chain joins TRBV6-5 and TRBJ2-7; TRBD2 aligns across 9 bases. This TCR came from a human donor with alopecia areata. Sequenced material: CD4+ T cells sorted from blood, taken at week 24, from a patient treated with tofacitinib. The CDR3 here is CASSPPLAGDHEQYF. The CDR3 DNA reads TGTGCCAGCAGTCCACCTTTAGCGGGAGATCACGAGCAGTACTTC.